The entry that follows covers one T cell receptor (beta chain) sequence. This specimen comes from a study of shared T cell receptors in the human thymus. Clones were read by immunoSEQ multiplex PCR, and TCRdb kept only the in-frame ones, dropping some. The top ten hold 0.0095% to 0.013% of the sample, which has under 850,000 clones, 85% to 90% seen once. V trimming: 5 bases; J trimming: 7 bases; junction bases outside the gene matches: 5. The CDR3 spans 12 residues. Germline V CDR1 and CDR2: SGHTA, FQGNSA. The same data also contributed to another study, on human thymus T cells. That investigation notes: During corrective heart surgery, resections were taken, and the thymus tissue came from them.

V gene TRBV7-2 combines with J gene TRBJ2-7; the match to TRBD1 covers 7 bases. The origin of this receptor is a boy in the first two years of life with a congenital heart defect. Sequenced input: thymocytes. CDR3 sequence (DNA): TGTGCCAGCAGCACCGACAGGGAAGAGCAGTACTTC. It specifies CASSTDREEQYF.